The 4 T cell receptor beta chains presented below share a single source sample, sequenced in a study of cytomegalovirus exposure and HLA in healthy donors (TCRdb year 2017). To prepare the library, the immunoSEQ multiplex PCR assay was applied. For the multiplex PCR, a mixture combining 60 forward primers for TCR Vbeta segments and 13 reverse primers for TCR Jbeta segments was used. TCRdb carries this immuneACCESS record with in-frame sequences only. Its versions omit some clonotypes, under half of them owing to an unresolved V gene in the studies checked, with the rest unexplained. For this sample there are 170,000 or so clones; over 70% appear just once. Jointly, the top ten make up under 0.6% of the sample. Sequencing was carried out using PBMCs. The source of these receptors is a woman aged 45 to 65 in good health and CMV-seronegative.

DNA for the CDR3: TGTGCCAGCAGCTTGCTGGACAGCAACTATGGCTACACCTTC. Amino acids: CASSLLDSNYGYTF. This chain connects TRBV5-5 to TRBJ1-2, with D possibly being TRBD1 (6 bases). Germline V lookup: CDR1 SGHKS, CDR2 YYEKEE (reference sequence). V shed 1 base and J shed 2 bases, with 9 bases lying between them. This CDR3 has 14 residues.

Here the CDR3 DNA reads TGTGCCAGCAGTTACACGGACAGCTACAATGAGCAGTTCTTC. Encoded protein: CASSYTDSYNEQFF. The rearrangement links TRBV6-6 to TRBJ2-1; a possible D gene is TRBD1 (6 bases). This CDR3 comprises 14 residues. Germline CDR1 reads MNHNY; CDR2 reads SVGAGI (reference sequence). Between the trimmed V and J ends, which lost 2 bases and 3 bases, there was a span of 8 bases.

The V gene is TRBV9, the J gene TRBJ2-3, with D perhaps TRBD1 (6 bases). There are 15 residues in the CDR3. Germline V lookup: CDR1 SGDLS, CDR2 YYNGEE. V lost 3 bases and J lost 3, with 14 bases in between. The DNA of the CDR3 is TGTGCCAGCAGCGGGGAACAGGGTTTAACAGATACGCAGTATTTT. Translated: CASSGEQGLTDTQYF.

V and J are TRBV30 and TRBJ1-1; 7 bases align to TRBD1. V lost 5 bases, J lost 0 bases, and 3 bases stayed unmatched. Germline-derived CDR1 and CDR2 are GTSNPN and SVGIG (reference sequence). The CDR3 totals 13 residues. CDR3 bases: TGTGCCTGGGGACAGGTCATGAACACTGAAGCTTTCTTT. This gives the protein CAWGQVMNTEAFF.